Listed below are T cell receptor beta chains from one sample, sequenced in a study of PD-1 blockade in classical Hodgkin lymphoma. Only in-frame clones appear in the TCRdb table, and some are missing; sequencing was by immunoSEQ multiplex PCR. The data contain approximately 84,000 clones, 75% to 85% of them seen just once; the ten biggest clones take up approximately 15%. Material: peripheral blood mononuclear cells (PBMCs), obtained before the fourth cycle of nivolumab. The receptors originated from a human donor with classical Hodgkin lymphoma. Both conserved end residues are part of each CDR3. D genes are given only for firm matches. Size is omitted from some rows. Given values are once, few, many or a class for expanded clones.

TRBV28	once	-	TRBJ2-7	TGTGCCAGCAAGGACGGATACTACGAGCAGTACTTC	CASKDGYYEQYF
TRBV12-2	-	-	TRBJ2-7	TGTGCAAGTCGCTTAGCACAAAAATTGACCGGGACAGATTACGAGCAGTACTTC	CASRLAQKLTGTDYEQYF
TRBV28	-	-	TRBJ2-1	TGTGCCAGCAGTTTGTTAGGAAAGAACAATGAGCAGTTCTTC	CASSLLGKNNEQFF
TRBV5-1	-	-	TRBJ1-1	TGCGCCAGCAGCTTGGATGGGGGATGGGACACTGAAGCTTTCTTT	CASSLDGGWDTEAFF
TRBV28	-	TRBD1	TRBJ1-1	TGTGCCAGCAGAGCAGGGGACAGGGAGCACACTGAAGCTTTCTTT	CASRAGDREHTEAFF
TRBV28	-	TRBD1	TRBJ1-1	TGTGCCAGCAGTTTGGCAGGGGGGTACACTGAAGCTTTCTTT	CASSLAGGYTEAFF
TRBV27	few	TRBD1	TRBJ2-1	TGTGCCAGCAGTTTGCCTGGATGGGACAGCAATGAGCAGTTCTTC	CASSLPGWDSNEQFF
TRBV6-5	-	-	TRBJ2-1	TGTGCCAGCAGCAGGTCCGCCGCCTACAATGAGCAGTTCTTC	CASSRSAAYNEQFF
TRBV5-4	-	-	TRBJ2-2	TGTGCCAGCAGCTTATCCTTAACCGGGGAGCTGTTTTTT	CASSLSLTGELFF
TRBV7-9	-	TRBD2	TRBJ2-3	TGTGCCAGCAGCTCCGACACTAGCGATGGGGCTAGCACAGATACGCAGTATTTT	CASSSDTSDGASTDTQYF
TRBV10-1	-	-	TRBJ2-7	TGCGCCAGCTCGGACATCCCCTACGAGCAGTACTTC	CASSDIPYEQYF
TRBV7-2	-	TRBD2	TRBJ2-7	TGTGCCAGCAGCCCCGGACTAGCGAGATCCTACGAGCAGTACTTC	CASSPGLARSYEQYF
TRBV10-3	-	TRBD1	TRBJ2-3	TGTGCCATCAGTGAGGGGACAGGGAGCACAGATACGCAGTATTTT	CAISEGTGSTDTQYF
TRBV9	-	-	TRBJ1-3	TGTGCCAGCGCGACCTCTTCTGGAAACACCATATATTTT	CASATSSGNTIYF
TRBV7-3	-	-	TRBJ2-1	TGTGCCAGCAGCTCGGGCAAGGCGGCCTCCTACAATGAGCAGTTCTTC	CASSSGKAASYNEQFF
TRBV9	many	TRBD1	TRBJ1-1	TGTGCCAGCAGCCCGACGGACAGGGCGATTACGGCTTTCTTT	CASSPTDRAITAFF
TRBV2	-	-	TRBJ2-2	TGTGCCAGCAGTGATCAGGGATCCGGGGAGCTGTTTTTT	CASSDQGSGELFF
TRBV9	few	-	TRBJ2-2	TGTGCCAGCAGCGTAGGTCTCTCTGGATGGGAGCTGTTTTTT	CASSVGLSGWELFF
TRBV6-1	-	-	TRBJ1-3	TGTGCCAGCAGTGGGAGCTCTGGAAACACCATATATTTT	CASSGSSGNTIYF
TRBV4-1	-	TRBD1	TRBJ2-4	TGCGCCAGCAGCCAAGGGCGGGGACAGGGGGCTGGAAACATTCAGTACTTC	CASSQGRGQGAGNIQYF
TRBV27	-	TRBD1	TRBJ2-7	TGTGCCAGCAGTCGTCCGGGACAGCCCTACGAGCAGTACTTC	CASSRPGQPYEQYF
TRBV6-4	few	-	TRBJ2-1	TGTGCCAGCAGTGACTTCCGGGGTGAGCAGTTCTTC	CASSDFRGEQFF
TRBV7-9	few	-	TRBJ2-7	TGTGCCAGCAGCTTATCGCGGGGTTTCTACGAGCAGTACTTC	CASSLSRGFYEQYF
TRBV27	-	TRBD1	TRBJ1-5	TGTGCCAGCAGTACAACAGGGGGCGGCCAGCCCCAGCATTTT	CASSTTGGGQPQHF
TRBV6-1	-	-	TRBJ1-1	TGTGCCAGCAGTATAAGTGCCACTGAAGCTTTCTTT	CASSISATEAFF
TRBV19	-	-	TRBJ1-3	TGTGCCAGTAGTATCGGGCACTTCGAGATGGGAAACACCATATATTTT	CASSIGHFEMGNTIYF
TRBV28	-	-	TRBJ2-3	TGTGCCAGCAGTTTCCGCAGAAATACGCAGTATTTT	CASSFRRNTQYF
TRBV19	-	-	TRBJ1-3	TGTGCCAGTACCTTTGACAGCAGGGGAGGAAACACCATATATTTT	CASTFDSRGGNTIYF
TRBV7-2	-	TRBD2	TRBJ2-5	TGTGCCAGCAGCCCGCTAGCGGGAGGTGTAGAGACCCAGTACTTC	CASSPLAGGVETQYF
TRBV11-2	once	TRBD1	TRBJ1-2	TGTGCCAGCAGCAAACCCGGGACAGGGTTAGGGTTGGGCTACACCTTC	CASSKPGTGLGLGYTF
TRBV4-1	-	TRBD1	TRBJ1-4	TGCGCCAGCAGCCAAGCACAGGGGGTAGGAAAACTGTTTTTT	CASSQAQGVGKLFF
TRBV18	-	-	TRBJ1-1	TGTGCCAGCTCAGCACCCCAGGGCGAAGCTTTCTTT	CASSAPQGEAFF
TRBV7-2	-	TRBD2	TRBJ2-1	TGTGCCAGCAGCCGGACTAGCGGGACGGACTACAATGAGCAGTTCTTC	CASSRTSGTDYNEQFF
TRBV6-5	-	TRBD1	TRBJ1-2	TGTGCCAGCAGTCGCGGGACAGGCTACTATGGCTACACCTTC	CASSRGTGYYGYTF
TRBV7-8	-	-	TRBJ2-3	TGTGCCAGCAGCTTAGGTCTGGGCGGGGATACGCAGTATTTT	CASSLGLGGDTQYF
TRBV5-1	-	TRBD2	TRBJ2-3	TGCGCCAGCAGCGTACTAGCGGGCTTCGCAGATACGCAGTATTTT	CASSVLAGFADTQYF
TRBV27	-	-	TRBJ2-7	TGTGCCAGCTCCAGGGGAAACGAGCAGTACTTC	CASSRGNEQYF
TRBV9	few	TRBD1	TRBJ1-1	TGTGCCAGCAGCGTAAGGGGGACAGGGGCTTACACTGAAGCTTTCTTT	CASSVRGTGAYTEAFF
TRBV19	few	-	TRBJ1-1	TGTGCCAGTAGTATAGGGTGGGGCGCAGAAGCTTTCTTT	CASSIGWGAEAFF
TRBV19	once	TRBD2	TRBJ2-5	TGTGCCAGTAGTCTAAGCGGGAGTCGAGAGACCCAGTACTTC	CASSLSGSRETQYF
TRBV7-6	-	-	TRBJ1-1	TGTGCCAGCAGCCCTGACAGTTATGAAGCTTTCTTT	CASSPDSYEAFF
TRBV10-3	-	TRBD1	TRBJ2-7	TGTGCCACCCACGCCAGGGAAGGACAGGGGACGTACGAGCAGTACTTC	CATHAREGQGTYEQYF
TRBV10-3	-	-	TRBJ2-5	TGTGCCATCAGTGAGTCGGACGGGGCGGAGACCCAGTACTTC	CAISESDGAETQYF
TRBV10-3	few	TRBD1	TRBJ2-7	TGTGCCATCAACGACCAGACAGGGGCCTACGAGCAGTACTTC	CAINDQTGAYEQYF
TRBV18	once	-	TRBJ1-2	TGTGCCAGCTCACCATCTGGGGACATATATAACTATGGCTACACCTTC	CASSPSGDIYNYGYTF
TRBV4-3	-	-	TRBJ1-5	TGCGCCAGCAGCCAAGACCTGAATCAGCCCCAGCATTTT	CASSQDLNQPQHF
TRBV4-2	-	TRBD1	TRBJ1-1	TGTGCCAGCAGCCAAGGTCCATGGACAGGGGGATACACTGAAGCTTTCTTT	CASSQGPWTGGYTEAFF
TRBV7-6	-	-	TRBJ2-5	TGTGCCAGCAGCTTAGAGGCTGTGGAGACCCAGTACTTC	CASSLEAVETQYF
TRBV27	-	-	TRBJ2-7	TGTGCCAGCAGTTTAAAGGGCAGGCAGGGGATTAGCTCCTACGAGCAGTACTTC	CASSLKGRQGISSYEQYF
TRBV2	-	-	TRBJ1-1	TGTGCCAGCCGACGCCCGAATCGCATGGGGAACACTGAAGCTTTCTTT	CASRRPNRMGNTEAFF
TRBV6-5	-	TRBD1	TRBJ1-1	TGTGCCAGCAGACCCCCAGGGGGGCCCACTGAAGCTTTCTTT	CASRPPGGPTEAFF
TRBV10-3	-	TRBD1	TRBJ2-7	TGTGCCTCGAGACAGGGGGCTGTCGAGCAGTACTTC	CASRQGAVEQYF
TRBV11-1	-	TRBD2	TRBJ2-5	TGTGCCAGCAGCAAAGGGGCGGGAGCCCGGGAGACCCAGTACTTC	CASSKGAGARETQYF
TRBV7-2	-	TRBD1	TRBJ2-3	TGTGCCAGCAGCCGACGGACAGGAACAGATACGCAGTATTTT	CASSRRTGTDTQYF
TRBV25-1	-	-	TRBJ1-4	TGTGCCAGCAGAGGAAGAGCGGATGAAAAACTGTTTTTT	CASRGRADEKLFF